This T cell receptor beta chain was profiled in a study of identifying expanded T cells in peripheral blood. The CDR3 is made up of 12 amino acids. V dropped 3 bases and J dropped 3 bases, with 4 bases sitting between them. Germline V gene data show CDR1 as PRHDT and CDR2 as FYEKMQ (reference sequence). Generated by immunoSEQ multiplex PCR, the TCRdb table keeps only in-frame clones and is missing some. This table holds approximately 130,000 clones, 84% found once. This sequence was found in a person aged 18 to 69 in good health. The chain recombines TRBV13 with TRBJ2-3; D is unclear. Sequenced input: blood. CDR3 loop: CASSFYTDTQYF. CDR3 in DNA: TGTGCCAGCAGCTTTTATACAGATACGCAGTATTTT.